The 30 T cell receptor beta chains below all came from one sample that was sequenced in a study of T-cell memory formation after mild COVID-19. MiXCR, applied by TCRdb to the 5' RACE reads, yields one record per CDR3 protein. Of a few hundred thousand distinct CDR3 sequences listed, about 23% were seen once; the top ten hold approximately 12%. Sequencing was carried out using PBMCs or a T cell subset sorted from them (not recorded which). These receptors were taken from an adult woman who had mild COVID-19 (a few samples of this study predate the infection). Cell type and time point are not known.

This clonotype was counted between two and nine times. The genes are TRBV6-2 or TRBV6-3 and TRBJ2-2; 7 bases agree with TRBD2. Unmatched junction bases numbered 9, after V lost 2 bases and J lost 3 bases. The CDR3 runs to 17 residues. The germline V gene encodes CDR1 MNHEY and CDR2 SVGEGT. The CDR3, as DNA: TGTGCCAGCAGTTACGGTAGGGCGGGAGCCTACACCGGGGAGCTGTTTTTT. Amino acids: CASSYGRAGAYTGELFF.

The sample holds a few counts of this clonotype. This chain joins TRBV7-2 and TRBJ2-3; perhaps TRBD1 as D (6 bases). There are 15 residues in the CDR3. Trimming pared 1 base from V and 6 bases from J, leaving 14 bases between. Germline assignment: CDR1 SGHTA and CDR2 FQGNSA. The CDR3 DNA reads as TGTGCCAGCAGCTTAGATGCAGGGGAATATGATACGCAGTATTTT. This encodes CASSLDAGEYDTQYF.

The CDR3 DNA is TGTGCCAGCAGTTTACCCACTAGGGATAGGGAGCTGTTTTTT. Its protein product is CASSLPTRDRELFF. This chain links TRBV12-3 or TRBV12-4 with TRBJ2-2, with a possible D match to TRBD2 (5 bases). V shed 2 bases and J shed 9 bases, with 13 bases lying between them. The CDR3 has 14 amino acids.

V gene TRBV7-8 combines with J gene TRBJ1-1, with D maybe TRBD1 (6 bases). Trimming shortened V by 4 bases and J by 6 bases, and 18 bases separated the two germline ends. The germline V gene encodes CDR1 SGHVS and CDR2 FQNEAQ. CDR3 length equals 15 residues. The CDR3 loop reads CASSSWGQGEPEAFF. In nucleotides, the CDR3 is TGTGCCAGCAGCTCTTGGGGACAAGGGGAGCCTGAAGCTTTCTTT.

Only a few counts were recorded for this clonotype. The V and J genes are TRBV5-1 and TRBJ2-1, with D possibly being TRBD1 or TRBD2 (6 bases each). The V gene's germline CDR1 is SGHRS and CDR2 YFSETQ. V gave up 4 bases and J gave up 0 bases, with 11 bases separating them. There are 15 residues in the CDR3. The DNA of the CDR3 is TGCGCCAGCAGCACCGGGGGCACCTCCTACAATGAGCAGTTCTTC. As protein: CASSTGGTSYNEQFF.

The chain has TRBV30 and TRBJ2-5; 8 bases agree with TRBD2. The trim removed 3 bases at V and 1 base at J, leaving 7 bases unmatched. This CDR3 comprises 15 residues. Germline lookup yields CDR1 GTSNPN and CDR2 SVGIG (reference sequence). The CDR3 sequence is CAWRYLSGSQETQYF. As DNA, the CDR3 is TGTGCCTGGAGGTACTTGAGCGGGAGCCAAGAGACCCAGTACTTC.

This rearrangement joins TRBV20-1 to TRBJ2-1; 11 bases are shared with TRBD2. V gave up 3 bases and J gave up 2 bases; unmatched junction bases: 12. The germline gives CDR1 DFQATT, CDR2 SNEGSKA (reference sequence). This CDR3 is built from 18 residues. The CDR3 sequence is CSARGSHQGLAAYNEQFF. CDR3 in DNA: TGCAGTGCTAGGGGTTCACACCAGGGACTAGCGGCCTACAATGAGCAGTTCTTC.

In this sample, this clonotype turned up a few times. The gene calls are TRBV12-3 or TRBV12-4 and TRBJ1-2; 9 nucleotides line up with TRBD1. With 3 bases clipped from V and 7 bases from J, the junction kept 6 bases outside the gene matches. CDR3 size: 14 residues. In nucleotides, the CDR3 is TGTGCCAGCAGTTTTACAGGGGGCGAGGTTGGCTACACCTTC. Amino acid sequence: CASSFTGGEVGYTF.

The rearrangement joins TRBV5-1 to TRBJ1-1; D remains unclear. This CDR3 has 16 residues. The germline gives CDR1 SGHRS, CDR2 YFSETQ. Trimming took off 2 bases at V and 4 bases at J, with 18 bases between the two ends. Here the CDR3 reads CASSFGRADRGTEAFF. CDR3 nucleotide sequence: TGCGCCAGCAGCTTCGGCCGGGCGGACCGGGGCACTGAAGCTTTCTTT.

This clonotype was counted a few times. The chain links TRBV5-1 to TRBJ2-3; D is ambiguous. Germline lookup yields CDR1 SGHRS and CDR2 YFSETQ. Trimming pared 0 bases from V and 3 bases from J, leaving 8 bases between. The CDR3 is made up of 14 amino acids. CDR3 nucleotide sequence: TGCGCCAGCAGCTTGGCCAAAATTACAGATACGCAGTATTTT. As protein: CASSLAKITDTQYF.

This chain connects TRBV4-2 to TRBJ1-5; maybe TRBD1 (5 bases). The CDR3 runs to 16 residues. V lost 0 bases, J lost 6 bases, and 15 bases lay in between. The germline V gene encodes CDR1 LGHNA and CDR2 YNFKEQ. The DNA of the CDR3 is TGTGCCAGCAGCCAAGATCGTGTCGGGGCCGGTCAGCCCCAGCATTTT. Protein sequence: CASSQDRVGAGQPQHF.

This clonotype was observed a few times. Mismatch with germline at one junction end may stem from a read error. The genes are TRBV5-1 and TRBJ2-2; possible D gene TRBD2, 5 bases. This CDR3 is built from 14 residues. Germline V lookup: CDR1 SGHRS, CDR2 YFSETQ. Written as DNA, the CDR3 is TGCGCCAGCAGCCGGGATGGGAACGCCGGGGAGCTGTTTTTT. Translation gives CASSRDGNAGELFF.

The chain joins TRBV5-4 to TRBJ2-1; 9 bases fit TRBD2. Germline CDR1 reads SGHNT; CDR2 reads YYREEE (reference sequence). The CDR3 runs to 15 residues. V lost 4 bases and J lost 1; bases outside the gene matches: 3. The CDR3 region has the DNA TGTGCCAGCAGCCCGAGCGGGAGGTCCTACAATGAGCAGTTCTTC. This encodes CASSPSGRSYNEQFF.

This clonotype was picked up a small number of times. CDR3 in amino acids: CASSFWTSGGAYNEQFF. The CDR3 coding sequence is TGTGCCAGCAGTTTCTGGACTAGCGGGGGGGCCTACAATGAGCAGTTCTTC. V is TRBV12-3 or TRBV12-4 and J is TRBJ2-1, with TRBD2 matching 15 bases. This CDR3 is 17 amino acids long. Trimming cost V 3 bases and J 2 bases; bases outside gene matches: 2.

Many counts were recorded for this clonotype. Here the CDR3 reads CASSLTSLSGYEQYF. The CDR3 coding sequence is TGTGCCAGCAGTTTAACCAGCCTAAGTGGTTACGAGCAGTACTTC. The rearrangement uses TRBV27 and TRBJ2-7; no reliable D call. CDR3 length: 15 residues. V was pared by 2 bases and J by 4 bases, with 15 bases between. Germline loops: CDR1 MNHEY, CDR2 SMNVEV (reference sequence).

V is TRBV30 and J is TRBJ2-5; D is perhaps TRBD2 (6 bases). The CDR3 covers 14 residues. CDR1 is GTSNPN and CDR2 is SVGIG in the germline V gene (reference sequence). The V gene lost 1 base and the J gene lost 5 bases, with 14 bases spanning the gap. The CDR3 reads CAWSAGTRGETQYF. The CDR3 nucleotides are TGTGCCTGGAGTGCCGGGACTCGGGGGGAGACCCAGTACTTC. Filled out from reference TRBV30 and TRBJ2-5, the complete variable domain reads SQTIHQWPATLVQPVGSPLSLECTVEGTSNPNLYWYRQAAGRGLQLLFYSVGIGQISSEVPQNLSASRPQDRQFILSSKKLLLSDSGFYLCAWSAGTRGETQYFGPGTRLLVL.

CDR3 in amino acids: CASSDRDRGSYGYTF. The CDR3 region has the DNA TGTGCCAGCAGCGACCGGGACAGGGGGAGCTATGGCTACACCTTC. This chain links TRBV4-2 with TRBJ1-2, with TRBD1 matching 11 bases. This CDR3 comprises 15 residues. The germline V gene has CDR1 LGHNA and CDR2 YNFKEQ. V lost 5 bases and J lost 4; bases outside the gene matches: 6.

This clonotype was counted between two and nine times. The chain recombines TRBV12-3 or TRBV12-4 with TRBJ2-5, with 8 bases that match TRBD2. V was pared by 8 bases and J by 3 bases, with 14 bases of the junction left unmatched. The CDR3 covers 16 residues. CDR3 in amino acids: CASSRIAGGLKETQYF. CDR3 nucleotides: TGTGCCAGCTCCCGAATTGCGGGGGGTCTTAAAGAGACCCAGTACTTC.

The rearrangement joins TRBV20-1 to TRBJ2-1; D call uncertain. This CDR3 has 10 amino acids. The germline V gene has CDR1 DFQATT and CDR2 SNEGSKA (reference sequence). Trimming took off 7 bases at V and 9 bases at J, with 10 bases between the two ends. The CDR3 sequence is CSVSKFEQFF. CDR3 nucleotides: TGCAGTGTTTCAAAATTTGAGCAGTTCTTC.

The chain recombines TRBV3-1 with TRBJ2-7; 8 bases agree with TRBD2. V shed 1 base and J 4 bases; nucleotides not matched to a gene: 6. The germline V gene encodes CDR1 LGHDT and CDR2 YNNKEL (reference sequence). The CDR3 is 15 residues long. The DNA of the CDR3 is TGTGCCAGCAGCCAAGTTCCAGCGGGGGCTTACGAGCAGTACTTC. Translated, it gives CASSQVPAGAYEQYF.

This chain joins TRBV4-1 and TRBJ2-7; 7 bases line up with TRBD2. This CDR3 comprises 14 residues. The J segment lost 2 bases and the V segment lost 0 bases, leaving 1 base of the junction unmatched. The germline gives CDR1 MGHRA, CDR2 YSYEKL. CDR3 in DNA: TGCGCCAGCAGCCAAGAGACTAGCACCTACGAGCAGTACTTC. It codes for CASSQETSTYEQYF.

The CDR3 here is CASSSGGREYF. As DNA, the CDR3 is TGTGCCAGCAGTTCCGGTGGAAGGGAGTATTTT. V and J are TRBV7-9 and TRBJ2-3; D is undetermined. The V and J ends lost 6 bases and 13 bases respectively, with 14 bases between them. In germline, CDR1 is SEHNR, CDR2 FQNEAQ (reference sequence). This CDR3 comprises 11 residues.

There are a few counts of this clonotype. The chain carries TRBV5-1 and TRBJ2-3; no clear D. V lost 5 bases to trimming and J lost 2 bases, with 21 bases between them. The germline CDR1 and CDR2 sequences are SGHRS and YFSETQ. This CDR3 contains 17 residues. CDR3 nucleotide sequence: TGCGCCAGCAGATCAACTTCGTCCTCGAGACCCACAGATACGCAGTATTTT. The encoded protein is CASRSTSSSRPTDTQYF.

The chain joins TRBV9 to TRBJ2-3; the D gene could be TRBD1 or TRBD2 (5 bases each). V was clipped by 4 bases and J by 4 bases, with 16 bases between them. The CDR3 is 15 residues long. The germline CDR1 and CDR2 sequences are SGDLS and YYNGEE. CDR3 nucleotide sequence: TGTGCCAGCAGCTCCAGTCCCGGGGCGGCAGATACGCAGTATTTT. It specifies CASSSSPGAADTQYF.

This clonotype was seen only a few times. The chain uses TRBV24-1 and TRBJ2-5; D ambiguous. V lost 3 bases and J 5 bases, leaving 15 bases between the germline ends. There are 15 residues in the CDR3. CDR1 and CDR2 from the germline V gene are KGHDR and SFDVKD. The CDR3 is CATSDPAAPGETQYF. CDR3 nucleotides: TGTGCCACCAGTGATCCGGCCGCCCCTGGGGAGACCCAGTACTTC.

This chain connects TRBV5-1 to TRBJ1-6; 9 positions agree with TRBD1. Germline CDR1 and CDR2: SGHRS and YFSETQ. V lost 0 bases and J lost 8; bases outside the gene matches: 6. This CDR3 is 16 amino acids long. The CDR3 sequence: CASSLEVGTGHSPLHF. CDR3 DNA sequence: TGCGCCAGCAGCTTGGAGGTCGGGACAGGGCATTCACCCCTCCACTTT.

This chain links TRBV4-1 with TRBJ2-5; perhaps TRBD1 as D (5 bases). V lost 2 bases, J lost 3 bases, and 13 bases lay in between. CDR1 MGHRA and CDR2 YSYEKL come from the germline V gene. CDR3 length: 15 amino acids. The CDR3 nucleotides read TGCGCCAGCAGCCAATTTTCCCAGGGTGAAGAGACCCAGTACTTC. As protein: CASSQFSQGEETQYF.

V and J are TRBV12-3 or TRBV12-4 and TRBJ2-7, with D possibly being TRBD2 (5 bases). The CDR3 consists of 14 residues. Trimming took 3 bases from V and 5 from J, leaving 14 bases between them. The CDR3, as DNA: TGTGCCAGCAGTTTGGGGTCCTCGGGGAACGAGCAGTACTTC. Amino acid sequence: CASSLGSSGNEQYF.

The chain's CDR3 is CASSAAVTGTGLVEEQYF. For the CDR3, the DNA is TGTGCCAGCAGCGCGGCGGTGACCGGGACAGGGCTCGTGGAGGAGCAGTACTTC. This chain uses TRBV9 with TRBJ2-7; 9 bases match TRBD1. From germline, CDR1 is SGDLS and CDR2 YYNGEE. J was trimmed by 7 bases and V by 3 bases; bases with no gene match: 20. This CDR3 comprises 18 residues.

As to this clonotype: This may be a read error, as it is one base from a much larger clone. The CDR3 nucleotides read TGTGCCAGCGGCCCCGGGGGGGCAGATACGCAGTATTTT. Amino acids: CASGPGGADTQYF. This chain uses TRBV7-8 with TRBJ2-3, with 8 positions matching TRBD2. After removal of 8 bases from V and 4 bases from J, the junction contained 5 bases not matched to a gene. The germline V gene encodes CDR1 SGHVS and CDR2 FQNEAQ. This CDR3 is 13 amino acids long.